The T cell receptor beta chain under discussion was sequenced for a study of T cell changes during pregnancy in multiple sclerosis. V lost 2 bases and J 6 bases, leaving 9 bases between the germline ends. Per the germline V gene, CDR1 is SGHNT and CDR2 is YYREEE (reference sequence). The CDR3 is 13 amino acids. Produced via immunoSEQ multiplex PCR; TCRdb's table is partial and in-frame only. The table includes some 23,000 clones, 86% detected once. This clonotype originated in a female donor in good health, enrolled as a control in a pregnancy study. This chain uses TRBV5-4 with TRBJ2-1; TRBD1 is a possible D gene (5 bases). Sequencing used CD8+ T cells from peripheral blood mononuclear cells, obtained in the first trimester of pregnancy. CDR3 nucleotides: TGTGCCAGCAGCTTTACAAGGGGCAATGAGCAGTTCTTC. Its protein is CASSFTRGNEQFF. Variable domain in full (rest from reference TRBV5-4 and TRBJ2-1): ETGVTQSPTHLIKTRGQQVTLRCSSQSGHNTVSWYQQALGQGPQFIFQYYREEENGRGNFPPRFSGLQFPNYSSELNVNALELDDSALYLCASSFTRGNEQFFGPGTRLTVL.